This record looks at one T cell receptor (beta chain) sequence and its context. It lacks a known antigen. Base quality data are lacking; no much larger clone is found one base away. The data originate from a study of T cell repertoires in cytomegalovirus infection (dated by TCRdb to between 2018 and 2021). Study-wide context: Recently identified HLA-C-restricted CMV epitopes, whose presentation resists viral immunomodulation, were targeted by peptide stimulations together with well-studied HLA-B-restricted epitopes. Donor HLA type was relevant to the analysis, as public TCR beta signatures indicated carriage of CMV infection together with the matching HLA type. Overall results and qualifications from the work: Carriers of CMV infection plus the relevant HLA type were discriminated by the cumulative frequency of public TCR beta family members in the study cohort and in an independent roughly 350-donor cohort. The ex vivo response was dominated by HLA-C-restricted CMV-specific TCR beta clonotypes, and the single most frequent clonotype in two of eight donors was supplied by these HLA-C-restricted clonotypes.

CDR1 MGHRA and CDR2 YSYEKL were looked up in the germline V gene. The CDR3 holds 13 amino acids from the cysteine to the phenylalanine. Kept here is only the CDR3 DNA, which spans 39 bases and is read in frame from base 1. Trimming takes 2 bases from V and 8 bases from J, and the germline ends sit 10 bases apart. The label giving this sample's treatment or condition can be read as: in vitro stimulation with specific CMV peptide epitopes to enrich CMV-specific T cells. TCRdb shows the sequencer as Illumina HiSeq 1500. TCRdb reworked the public reads: Q25 trimming with fastp, MiXCR clone assembly, productive beta chains retained. Each entry is one CDR3 protein sequence, shown with its most common DNA and genes. The sample table shows some 940,000 distinct CDR3 sequences, and approximately 31% are seen once. In total, the top ten clones hold more than 12% of the sample.

The sequenced sample was cultured CD8+ T cells from PBMCs, obtained from culture after CMV antigen stimulation. The chain couples TRBV4-1 to TRBJ2-1; D gene: possibly TRBD1, on 5 matching bases. This sequence originates from a human donor in good health (CMV status not recorded). Some clones in this sample may be carry-over from other donors' samples. The CDR3 amino acid sequence is: CASSQKTAHEQFF. The nucleotide sequence reads TGCGCCAGCAGCCAAAAGACAGCCCATGAGCAGTTCTTC.